A single sample gave rise to the 14 T cell receptor beta chains below, sequenced in a study of T cells in tuberculosis. The protocol was immunoSEQ multiplex PCR, while the TCRdb copy is restricted to in-frame clones and leaves out a portion. Seen here are under 40,000 clones, around 94% observed once, and the top ten hold around 4.7%. The time point is: new active TB diagnosis, blood taken before or within 7 days of starting treatment. The sample consisted of PBMCs, taken at tuberculosis diagnosis. These receptors were taken from an adult with tuberculosis.

The chain carries TRBV5-1 and TRBJ2-2; 7 bases line up with TRBD1. The trim removed 5 bases at V and 5 bases at J, leaving 9 bases unmatched. The CDR3 length is 15 residues. Germline-derived CDR1 and CDR2 are SGHRS and YFSETQ. This chain's CDR3 is CASRPRQGWTGELFF. CDR3 DNA sequence: TGCGCCAGCAGGCCTAGACAGGGATGGACCGGGGAGCTGTTTTTT.

This clone was counted a single time. The chain couples TRBV6-6 to TRBJ2-7; possible D gene TRBD2, 6 bases. V was cut by 2 bases and J by 1 base, with 15 bases left in between. The CDR3 is 16 amino acids. Per the germline V gene, CDR1 is MNHNY and CDR2 is SVGAGI (reference sequence). CDR3 sequence: CASSYGPVGGSYEQYF. The CDR3 DNA reads TGTGCCAGCAGTTACGGCCCGGTCGGGGGTTCCTACGAGCAGTACTTC.

The rearrangement uses TRBV11-2 and TRBJ2-7, with 7 bases matching TRBD1. Unmatched junction bases numbered 8, after V lost 6 bases and J lost 3 bases. The CDR3 has 14 amino acids. The germline V gene encodes CDR1 SGHAT and CDR2 FQNNGV. CDR3 region: CASSSGDRVYEQYF. CDR3 DNA: TGTGCCAGCAGTTCCGGAGACAGGGTCTACGAGCAGTACTTC.

The V call is TRBV5-6, the J call TRBJ1-2, with a possible D match to TRBD1 (5 bases). The CDR3 loop spans 13 amino acids. The germline V gene encodes CDR1 SGHDT and CDR2 YYEEEE. Trimming took 5 bases from V and 1 from J, leaving 9 bases between them. Here the CDR3 DNA reads TGTGCCAGCAGGACCCAGGGTAACTATGGCTACACCTTC. Its protein product is CASRTQGNYGYTF.

The genes are TRBV19 and TRBJ1-2, with 9 bases fitting TRBD1. CDR1 is LNHDA, CDR2 SQIVND, per germline (reference sequence). Losses at the gene ends were 0 bases for V and 4 bases for J; bases not matched to a gene: 9. This CDR3 has 17 residues. The chain's CDR3 is CASSIDLEQGAGYGYTF. The CDR3 DNA reads as TGTGCCAGTAGTATAGATCTGGAACAGGGGGCCGGCTATGGCTACACCTTC. The entire variable domain, with the rest obtained from reference TRBV19 and TRBJ1-2, is as follows: DGGITQSPKYLFRKEGQNVTLSCEQNLNHDAMYWYRQDPGQGLRLIYYSQIVNDFQKGDIAEGYSVSREKKESFPLTVTSAQKNPTAFYLCASSIDLEQGAGYGYTFGSGTRLTVV.

CDR3 nucleotides: TGTGCCAGCAGCTTAGAGACAGGGGGGAGGCAGCCCCAGCATTTT. It specifies CASSLETGGRQPQHF. This chain links TRBV7-2 with TRBJ1-5, with TRBD1 identical over 9 bases. CDR1 is SGHTA, CDR2 FQGNSA, per germline. There are 15 residues in the CDR3. Trimming cost V 1 base and J 7 bases; bases outside gene matches: 5.

In regard to this clone: Other DNA sequences in the sample encode the same CDR3. The chain employs TRBV5-1 and TRBJ2-3; D not resolved. V lost 2 bases, J lost 2 bases, and 9 bases lay in between. This CDR3 has 14 amino acids. Per the germline V gene, CDR1 is SGHRS and CDR2 is YFSETQ. CDR3 sequence: CASSLNSHTDTQYF. The CDR3 bases are TGCGCCAGCAGCTTAAACAGTCACACAGATACGCAGTATTTT.

The chain uses TRBV11-3 and TRBJ2-2; D is perhaps TRBD2 (6 bases). V lost 4 bases, J lost 4 bases, and 13 bases lay in between. CDR1 and CDR2 from the germline V gene are SGHNT and YENEEA. The CDR3 has 15 amino acids. The CDR3 DNA sequence: TGTGCCAGCAGCTCCACGACTAGTTCCACCGGGGAGCTGTTTTTT. Protein sequence: CASSSTTSSTGELFF.

This clone is medium-sized by share. No DNA is shown, since the ends of the CDR3 on it are uncertain; the CDR3 is the one TCRdb lists. The chain is built from TRBV7-3 and TRBJ2-7; the table assigns TRBD2, which was not confirmed against the DNA. From its first to its last residue, the CDR3 has 15 amino acids. Germline V CDR1 and CDR2: SGHTA, FQGTGA. The CDR3 loop reads CASSPGFGSGDEQYF.

The genes are TRBV19 and TRBJ2-7; TRBD1 matches at 7 bases. The CDR3 consists of 15 residues. The germline gives CDR1 LNHDA, CDR2 SQIVND (reference sequence). The junction had 7 bases not matched to a gene; V was cut back by 5 bases and J by 0 bases. As DNA, the CDR3 is TGTGCCAGTAGTGAGGGACAGATGATCTCCTACGAGCAGTACTTC. Protein sequence: CASSEGQMISYEQYF.

The chain couples TRBV5-1 to TRBJ1-6, with TRBD1 matching over 10 bases. Trimming took 4 bases from V and 7 from J; bases not matched to a gene: 8. Looked up from germline, CDR1 is SGHRS and CDR2 is YFSETQ. CDR3 length: 16 residues. CDR3 nucleotide sequence: TGCGCCAGCAGCACTGGACAGGGGGTATTGAATTCACCCCTCCACTTT. The encoded protein is CASSTGQGVLNSPLHF.

The chain recombines TRBV9 with TRBJ2-1, with 11 bases aligning to TRBD1. Germline values: CDR1 SGDLS, CDR2 YYNGEE. The ends lost 0 bases at V and 5 bases at J; junction bases unmatched: 7. CDR3 length: 17 residues. The CDR3: CASSVGPGTGGDNEQFF. The DNA for the CDR3 is TGTGCCAGCAGCGTAGGCCCCGGGACAGGGGGGGACAATGAGCAGTTCTTC.

The chain has TRBV6-1 and TRBJ1-3, with D possibly matching TRBD1 (5 bases). The germline V gene has CDR1 MNHNS and CDR2 SASEGT. The V gene lost 6 bases and the J gene lost 4 bases, with 13 bases spanning the gap. The CDR3 runs to 14 residues. The DNA of the CDR3 is TGTGCCAGCAGGACAGTTGATCGAGGAAACACCATATATTTT. Its protein is CASRTVDRGNTIYF.

This clone was seen a single time. The chain employs TRBV12-5 and TRBJ2-7; the match to TRBD1 covers 10 bases. V gave up 2 bases and J gave up 5 bases; unmatched junction bases: 9. This CDR3 comprises 16 residues. Germline V lookup: CDR1 LGHNT, CDR2 FRNRAP. DNA for the CDR3: TGTGCTAGTGGTTTGTCAACCGGGACAGGGGCCCACGAGCAGTACTTC. This sequence encodes CASGLSTGTGAHEQYF.